Presented here are 30 T cell receptor beta chains from one specimen sequenced in a study of CD8 T cells in ankylosing spondylitis. TCRdb passed the 5' RACE reads through MiXCR, listing each CDR3 protein once. The sample lists approximately 250,000 distinct CDR3 sequences; 24% were seen once. The specimen sequenced was blood, either unsorted or a sorted T cell fraction (not recorded which). The receptors come from a male donor with ankylosing spondylitis or in good health (not recorded which).

This clonotype has a handful of counts. The V and J genes are TRBV20-1 and TRBJ2-1; TRBD1 is a possible D gene (6 bases). Germline CDR1 DFQATT, CDR2 SNEGSKA (reference sequence). The ends were cut back, 7 bases at V and 0 bases at J, with 13 bases in the middle. The CDR3 runs 14 residues. The CDR3 sequence is CSGIQGSSYNEQFF. CDR3 DNA sequence: TGCAGTGGGATTCAGGGGAGCTCCTACAATGAGCAGTTCTTC.

The chain links TRBV20-1 to TRBJ2-5; 7 nucleotides line up with TRBD2. Germline CDR1 reads DFQATT; CDR2 reads SNEGSKA (reference sequence). This CDR3 has 15 amino acids. The J segment lost 2 bases and the V segment lost 3 bases, leaving 9 bases of the junction unmatched. CDR3 DNA sequence: TGCAGTGCTAGGGGGGGGACTGTCATGCAAGAGACCCAGTACTTC. Its protein is CSARGGTVMQETQYF.

There are a few counts of this clonotype. The V gene is TRBV4-1, the J gene TRBJ2-5; TRBD2 matches at 12 bases. This CDR3 is 18 amino acids long. Looked up from germline, CDR1 is MGHRA and CDR2 is YSYEKL. The trim removed 1 base at V and 10 bases at J, leaving 16 bases unmatched. The CDR3 loop reads CASSQAVFGLAGGAGQYF. The CDR3 nucleotides read TGCGCCAGCAGCCAAGCCGTTTTCGGGCTAGCGGGGGGGGCGGGCCAGTACTTC.

This clonotype was counted a few times. The chain is built from TRBV7-8 and TRBJ2-7, with D perhaps TRBD2 (6 bases). Trimming removed 5 bases from V and 9 bases from J, with 17 bases in between. Germline lookup yields CDR1 SGHVS and CDR2 FQNEAQ. The CDR3 consists of 13 residues. CDR3 DNA: TGTGCCAGCAGCCGAGCGGGCCACCCCGGGCAGTACTTC. This translates into CASSRAGHPGQYF.

The chain employs TRBV20-1 and TRBJ2-5; D might be TRBD1 or TRBD2, each matching 5 bases. The CDR3 loop spans 16 amino acids. V gave up 0 bases and J gave up 2 bases, with 16 bases separating them. Germline CDR1 and CDR2: DFQATT and SNEGSKA (reference sequence). CDR3 in DNA: TGCAGTGCTAGAGATGATAGGGGAGACGGACAAGAGACCCAGTACTTC. Amino acid sequence: CSARDDRGDGQETQYF.

This sequence joins TRBV10-1 and TRBJ2-2; D uncertain. Looked up from germline, CDR1 is WNHNN and CDR2 is SYGVQD (reference sequence). The germline V and J ends were trimmed by 8 bases and 1 base, with 8 bases remaining between them. The length of the CDR3 is 13 residues. CDR3 in amino acids: CASRPLNTGELFF. The CDR3 bases are TGCGCCAGCCGGCCGTTGAACACCGGGGAGCTGTTTTTT.

This clonotype was seen only a few times. The J gene is TRBJ2-2, the V gene TRBV12-3 or TRBV12-4; a weak D match, TRBD2 (7 bases). The CDR3 loop spans 13 amino acids. Trimming removed 3 bases from V and 7 bases from J, with 9 bases in between. The DNA for the CDR3 is TGTGCCAGCAGTTTCGGGGGGCACGGGGAGCTGTTTTTT. Amino acids: CASSFGGHGELFF.

This clonotype was found many times. The rearrangement links TRBV4-1 to TRBJ2-1, with D perhaps TRBD1 (6 bases). The germline V gene encodes CDR1 MGHRA and CDR2 YSYEKL. CDR3 length: 14 residues. V was pared by 1 base and J by 7 bases, with 11 bases between. CDR3 DNA sequence: TGCGCCAGCAGCCAAGCACAGGGCGGGAATGAGCAGTTCTTC. It encodes CASSQAQGGNEQFF.

The rearrangement uses TRBV12-3 or TRBV12-4 and TRBJ2-1, with D perhaps matching TRBD1 (5 bases). The CDR3 contains 14 residues. The V gene lost 1 base and the J gene lost 10 bases, with 14 bases spanning the gap. DNA of the CDR3: TGTGCCAGCAGTTTAGACCGGACCAGGGAAGAGCAGTTCTTC. Translating gives CASSLDRTREEQFF.

This clonotype was seen more than once but under ten times. The chain recombines TRBV30 with TRBJ2-3; possible D gene TRBD1, 6 bases. Trimming took off 3 bases at V and 6 bases at J, with 13 bases between the two ends. The CDR3 length is 13 residues. The germline V gene has CDR1 GTSNPN and CDR2 SVGIG (reference sequence). CDR3 nucleotide sequence: TGTGCCTGGAGCGGGACCCAGGGGGATACGCAGTATTTT. This encodes CAWSGTQGDTQYF.

This clonotype was recorded a few times. The V call is TRBV20-1, the J call TRBJ2-7; D perhaps matches TRBD2 (6 bases). The V end was cut by 0 bases, the J end by 0 bases, with 12 bases between. The CDR3 is 15 amino acids. Germline V gives CDR1 DFQATT, CDR2 SNEGSKA (reference sequence). The CDR3 DNA is TGCAGTGCTAGAGATGGAGCGGGCCCCTCCTACGAGCAGTACTTC. It is translated as CSARDGAGPSYEQYF.

This clonotype has ten or more counts. The chain has TRBV12-3 or TRBV12-4 and TRBJ2-4; tentative D call: TRBD1 (6 bases). The CDR3 spans 20 residues. Trimming shortened V by 4 bases and J by 1 base, and 26 bases separated the two germline ends. The CDR3 sequence is CASSSSGAWTESAAKNIQYF. CDR3 nucleotides: TGTGCCAGCAGTTCCTCAGGGGCTTGGACCGAGTCGGCGGCCAAAAACATTCAGTACTTC.

This clonotype was detected many times. The V call is TRBV20-1, the J call TRBJ1-1; maybe TRBD1 (6 bases). Trimming removed 1 base at V and 0 bases at J, with 12 bases between. The CDR3 covers 15 residues. CDR1 is DFQATT, CDR2 SNEGSKA, per germline (reference sequence). The CDR3 DNA reads as TGCAGTGCTAGAGGCGGGGGCGCCATGAACACTGAAGCTTTCTTT. This translates into CSARGGGAMNTEAFF.

This clonotype was counted at least ten times. The chain recombines TRBV20-1 with TRBJ1-1; no clear D. Germline V gene data show CDR1 as DFQATT and CDR2 as SNEGSKA (reference sequence). V dropped 6 bases and J dropped 0 bases, with 8 bases sitting between them. The CDR3 spans 12 residues. The CDR3 is CSAPHLNTEAFF. As DNA, the CDR3 is TGCAGTGCCCCCCACCTGAACACTGAAGCTTTCTTT.

A word on this clonotype: A clone one base away is much larger, so this may be a read error. V usage is TRBV10-1 and J usage is TRBJ2-3; maybe TRBD2 (6 bases). Trimming removed 1 base from V and 4 bases from J, with 15 bases in between. Germline loops: CDR1 WNHNN, CDR2 SYGVQD (reference sequence). The CDR3 has 16 residues. CDR3 DNA: TGCGCCAGCAGTGAGTGGAGAAAAGGAGGGCCAGATACGCAGTATTTT. It encodes CASSEWRKGGPDTQYF.

This chain links TRBV12-3 or TRBV12-4 with TRBJ2-5, with D unresolved. This CDR3 spans 17 amino acids. Between the trimmed V and J ends, which lost 1 base and 5 bases, there was a span of 20 bases. The CDR3 coding sequence is TGTGCCAGCAGTTTAGATGTGGGGATGCGGCGTGAGGAGACCCAGTACTTC. Its protein product is CASSLDVGMRREETQYF.

This clonotype was observed a handful of times. The chain joins TRBV12-3 or TRBV12-4 to TRBJ2-1; D may be TRBD2 (7 bases). The CDR3 sequence is 16 residues long. The V end was cut by 2 bases, the J end by 6 bases, with 17 bases between. The CDR3 region is CASSLPRGRILNEQFF. The DNA of the CDR3 is TGTGCCAGCAGTTTACCGCGGGGGCGGATTCTCAATGAGCAGTTCTTC.

This clonotype was counted a few times. This chain uses TRBV7-2 with TRBJ2-1; D may match TRBD1 or TRBD2 (5 bases each). V was pared by 5 bases and J by 2 bases, with 13 bases between. Germline values: CDR1 SGHTA, CDR2 FQGNSA. The CDR3 is 15 amino acids. The CDR3 nucleotides read TGTGCCAGCAGCGGACCGGGACGGACCTACAATGAGCAGTTCTTC. It specifies CASSGPGRTYNEQFF.

The CDR3 DNA sequence: TGTGCCAGCCGAAACCCGGCGGCGGAGACCCAGTACTTC. The encoded protein is CASRNPAAETQYF. The chain uses TRBV6-6 and TRBJ2-5, with D unclear. The germline V and J ends were trimmed by 8 bases and 5 bases, with 15 bases remaining between them. CDR1 and CDR2 (germline): MNHNY, SVGAGI (reference sequence). There are 13 residues in the CDR3.

This clonotype was counted ten times or more. This chain uses TRBV12-3 or TRBV12-4 with TRBJ2-5; weak D call: TRBD2 (7 bases). CDR3 size: 15 residues. Deletions cut 3 bases from V and 2 bases from J, with 13 bases between. The CDR3 region has the DNA TGTGCCAGCAGTTTTAGGGGGGGAGCACAAGAGACCCAGTACTTC. It encodes CASSFRGGAQETQYF.

The genes are TRBV6-5 and TRBJ2-7; 10 bases match TRBD1. The junction had 4 bases not matched to a gene; V was cut back by 0 bases and J by 2 bases. The germline V gene encodes CDR1 MNHEY and CDR2 SVGAGI. CDR3 length: 16 amino acids. The CDR3 bases are TGTGCCAGCAGTTACTCTGGGACAGGGGTTACCTACGAGCAGTACTTC. Encoded protein: CASSYSGTGVTYEQYF.

This clonotype has at least ten counts. V and J are TRBV11-2 and TRBJ2-7; tentative D call: TRBD1 (5 bases). Germline V gene sequence: CDR1 SGHAT, CDR2 FQNNGV. This CDR3 has 12 amino acids. The V end lost 6 bases, the J end lost 6 bases, and 12 bases lay between the germline ends. The CDR3: CASRHQGAEQYF. The CDR3 bases are TGTGCCAGCAGGCATCAGGGCGCCGAGCAGTACTTC. The complete variable domain, with remaining parts taken from reference TRBV11-2 and TRBJ2-7, reads EAGVAQSPRYKIIEKRQSVAFWCNPISGHATLYWYQQILGQGPKLLIQFQNNGVVDDSQLPKDRFSAERLKGVDSTLKIQPAKLEDSAVYLCASRHQGAEQYFGPGTRLTVT.

About this clonotype itself: Sequence at one end of the junction differs from germline and may be a read error. The rearrangement joins TRBV20-1 to TRBJ2-5; D is tentatively TRBD1 or TRBD2 (5 bases each). CDR1 DFQATT and CDR2 SNEGSKA come from the germline V gene (reference sequence). The CDR3 sequence is 17 residues long. The CDR3 spells CSADNTLTGTLGETRYF. CDR3 sequence (DNA): TGCAGTGCTGATAATACCCTTACCGGGACCTTAGGGGAGACCCGGTACTTC.

This clonotype occurred many times. V gene TRBV12-3 or TRBV12-4 combines with J gene TRBJ2-3; perhaps TRBD2 as D (6 bases). This CDR3 is 16 amino acids long. V dropped 3 bases and J dropped 6 bases, with 19 bases sitting between them. In DNA, the CDR3 is TGTGCCAGCAGTTTTGGGCTAGCGAGCAACTTCGATACGCAGTATTTT. Its protein product is CASSFGLASNFDTQYF.

The J gene is TRBJ2-1, the V gene TRBV12-3 or TRBV12-4; D possibly corresponds to TRBD2 (6 bases). The CDR3 sequence is 14 residues long. Trimming removed 6 bases at V and 8 bases at J, with 17 bases between. The CDR3 sequence is CASRTSGPRDEQFF. The CDR3, as DNA: TGTGCCAGCAGGACTAGTGGGCCCCGCGATGAGCAGTTCTTC.

The rearrangement links TRBV3-1 to TRBJ2-3; D unclear. The V gene's germline CDR1 is LGHDT and CDR2 YNNKEL (reference sequence). V was cut by 0 bases and J by 6 bases, with 7 bases left in between. CDR3 size: 13 residues. The CDR3, as DNA: TGTGCCAGCAGCCAAGATTACCGTGATACGCAGTATTTT. This sequence encodes CASSQDYRDTQYF.

CDR3 sequence reads: CSARLGQIDTQYF. The CDR3 bases are TGCAGTGCTAGACTTGGACAGATAGATACGCAGTATTTT. The chain links TRBV20-1 to TRBJ2-3; D perhaps matches TRBD1 (6 bases). Trimming shortened V by 2 bases and J by 5 bases, and 11 bases separated the two germline ends. This CDR3 has 13 residues. Germline CDR1 and CDR2: DFQATT and SNEGSKA (reference sequence).

V and J are TRBV5-1 and TRBJ2-5, with 9 bases lining up with TRBD2. The CDR3 runs to 14 residues. Germline trimming cut 5 bases from V and 2 bases from J; bases unmatched to any gene: 4. Germline V gives CDR1 SGHRS, CDR2 YFSETQ. The CDR3 bases are TGCGCCAGCAGGAAAGCGGGGGGACAAGAGACCCAGTACTTC. This codes for CASRKAGGQETQYF.

The chain is built from TRBV25-1 and TRBJ2-3, with 8 bases matching TRBD1. The trim removed 8 bases at V and 8 bases at J, leaving 15 bases unmatched. The germline gives CDR1 MGHDK, CDR2 SYGVNS. This CDR3 has 15 amino acids. The CDR3 nucleotides are TGTGCCAGCGAACACAACAGGGGGGCATCATCTACGCAGTATTTT. It is translated as CASEHNRGASSTQYF.

The V call is TRBV29-1, the J call TRBJ2-7; D gene unclear. V dropped 6 bases and J dropped 0 bases, with 12 bases sitting between them. Germline CDR1 and CDR2: SQVTM and ANQGSEA. The CDR3 loop spans 13 amino acids. The CDR3 protein is CSVTRTGSYEQYF. For the CDR3, the DNA is TGCAGCGTCACCAGGACGGGCTCCTACGAGCAGTACTTC.